A selection of T cell receptor beta chains follows, all from one sample in a study of glioma-infiltrating T cells after dendritic cell vaccination. Repertoires were generated with immunoSEQ multiplex PCR, while TCRdb's copy carries only in-frame clones and drops some. Here the sample spans 65,000 to 80,000 clones, 80% to 90% being singletons. Source: blood, taken after dendritic cell vaccination. All receptors derive from a human donor with glioblastoma. CDR3s include the opening cysteine and the closing phenylalanine or tryptophan. A D gene is named only where the DNA matches it firmly. Expanded clones get a size class; other rows say once, few or many, or leave the size out.

v_call,d_call,clone_size,j_call,cdr3_aa,cdr3_nt
TRBV10-2,TRBD1,.,TRBJ2-7,CASISAPGQGEHEQYF,TGCGCCAGCATTTCTGCTCCGGGACAGGGGGAACACGAGCAGTACTTC
TRBV6-6,.,.,TRBJ2-3,CASSPGADTQYF,TGTGCCAGCTCCCCGGGGGCAGATACGCAGTATTTT
TRBV5-1,.,.,TRBJ2-2,CASSLDRRHLTSGELFF,TGCGCCAGCAGCTTGGATCGCAGACACTTGACCTCCGGGGAGCTGTTTTTT
TRBV4-2,TRBD2,.,TRBJ2-2,CASSRQDGTSGSNTGELFF,TGTGCCAGCAGCCGCCAAGACGGGACTAGCGGGTCGAACACCGGGGAGCTGTTTTTT
TRBV7-2,.,.,TRBJ2-5,CASSSPRGHQETQYF,TGTGCCAGCAGCTCCCCTCGGGGTCACCAAGAGACCCAGTACTTC
TRBV2,.,.,TRBJ2-7,CASSRGGGGVYEQYF,TGTGCCAGCAGTAGGGGGGGCGGCGGGGTCTACGAGCAGTACTTC
TRBV19,.,.,TRBJ2-4,CASSIGQGINIQYF,TGTGCCAGTAGTATCGGGCAGGGAATAAACATTCAGTACTTC
TRBV5-1,.,.,TRBJ2-7,CASSTPYYYEQYF,TGCGCCAGCAGTACCCCTTACTACTACGAGCAGTACTTC
TRBV5-1,.,.,TRBJ2-5,CASSLGGRVETQYF,TGCGCCAGCAGCTTGGGTGGCAGGGTGGAGACCCAGTACTTC
TRBV4-1,.,once,TRBJ1-1,CASSQERGSAEYTEAFF,TGCGCCAGCAGCCAAGAAAGGGGGTCTGCTGAGTACACTGAAGCTTTCTTT
TRBV27,TRBD2,.,TRBJ2-1,CASSLAGVGFNEQFF,TGTGCCAGCAGTTTAGCGGGAGTGGGTTTTAATGAGCAGTTCTTC